The 7 T cell receptor beta chains in this list originate from one sample, sequenced in a study of blood T cell repertoires in COVID-19. Only in-frame clones appear in the TCRdb table, and some are missing; sequencing was by immunoSEQ multiplex PCR. The sample records tens of thousands of clones, under 80% being singletons. Sequencing was performed on peripheral blood. Source of these receptors: a man aged 70-80 years with COVID-19, enrolled during active disease.

The chain is built from TRBV9 and TRBJ2-7; D possibly corresponds to TRBD2 (5 bases). Germline loops: CDR1 SGDLS, CDR2 YYNGEE. V was cut by 0 bases and J by 6 bases, with 7 bases left in between. The CDR3 runs to 12 residues. CDR3 sequence reads: CASSVEEGEQYF. CDR3 DNA sequence: TGTGCCAGCAGCGTAGAAGAGGGCGAGCAGTACTTC.

The chain has TRBV5-4 and TRBJ1-6, with TRBD1 identical over 9 bases. CDR1 and CDR2 (germline): SGHNT, YYREEE (reference sequence). The CDR3 has 14 amino acids. Trimming took 3 bases from V and 10 from J; bases not matched to a gene: 5. The CDR3: CASSSTGGRSPLHF. The CDR3 nucleotides read TGTGCCAGCAGCTCAACAGGGGGCAGGTCACCCCTCCACTTT.

This chain uses TRBV27 with TRBJ2-5; D possibly corresponds to TRBD1 (5 bases). The CDR3 totals 13 residues. The germline CDR1 and CDR2 sequences are MNHEY and SMNVEV (reference sequence). V shed 2 bases and J shed 4 bases, with 8 bases lying between them. CDR3 loop: CASSLGQGETQYF. The CDR3 DNA reads as TGTGCCAGCAGTTTAGGTCAGGGAGAGACCCAGTACTTC.

This clone appeared a few times. V usage is TRBV2 and J usage is TRBJ2-1, with 8 nucleotides matching TRBD2. CDR3 length: 15 residues. In germline, CDR1 is SNHLY, CDR2 FYNNEI. V lost 4 bases and J lost 2; bases outside the gene matches: 4. Written as DNA, the CDR3 is TGTGCCAGCAGTGTGAGCGGGAGCCCCTACAATGAGCAGTTCTTC. Its translation is CASSVSGSPYNEQFF.

The rearrangement links TRBV7-6 to TRBJ2-5, with D possibly TRBD1 on 5 matching bases. This CDR3 has 14 amino acids. Trimming cost V 2 bases and J 3 bases, with 10 bases left between them. Per germline, CDR1 SGHVS and CDR2 FNYEAQ. In nucleotides, the CDR3 is TGTGCCAGCAGCTTATGGAAAGGGGAAGAGACCCAGTACTTC. It codes for CASSLWKGEETQYF.

CDR3 amino acids: CATLPEGQGEQYF. The CDR3 bases are TGTGCCACCCTCCCGGAGGGCCAAGGCGAGCAGTACTTC. The genes are TRBV24-1 and TRBJ2-7, with D perhaps matching TRBD2 (6 bases). The CDR3 consists of 13 residues. Germline V gene lookup returns CDR1 KGHDR and CDR2 SFDVKD. Between the trimmed V and J ends, which lost 9 bases and 6 bases, there was a span of 17 bases.

The chain carries TRBV9 and TRBJ2-2, with D possibly being TRBD2 (5 bases). The CDR3 spans 16 residues. V was pared by 0 bases and J by 7 bases, with 16 bases between. Germline assignment: CDR1 SGDLS and CDR2 YYNGEE. CDR3 region: CASSVGERVLGGELFF. Here the CDR3 DNA reads TGTGCCAGCAGCGTAGGTGAGAGGGTGTTAGGCGGGGAGCTGTTTTTT. The full variable domain, with the rest looked up from reference TRBV9 and TRBJ2-2, is DSGVTQTPKHLITATGQRVTLRCSPRSGDLSVYWYQQSLDQGLQFLIQYYNGEERAKGNILERFSAQQFPDLHSELNLSSLELGDSALYFCASSVGERVLGGELFFGEGSRLTVL.